This T cell receptor (beta chain) was recovered during a study of CD8 T cells in Susac syndrome (dated by TCRdb to 2018 to 2020). Looking at the study overall: Among the sequenced Susac syndrome patients, 5 or 6 had clinically active disease and under ten were in clinical remission. At the time of blood withdrawal, Susac syndrome patients were either therapy-naive, taking corticosteroids (with some also receiving IVIg), or on IVIg alone. The clonality of the CD8+ T cell repertoire was compared across approximately 11 healthy donors, some 14 Susac syndrome patients and roughly 15 multiple sclerosis patients. Whether CD8+ T cell activation and differentiation in Susac syndrome was antigen driven was tested using repertoire sequencing. Points the paper makes about the study in general: The study acknowledged that relatively few individuals were included in the TCR sequencing and HLA analysis. Sixteen and five Susac-specific public clones were found in the total CD8+ and CD8+ TEMRA repertoires, respectively. Susac syndrome CD8+ repertoires showed clonal expansion, highest in CD8+ TEMRA cells and greater in clinically active than remitting patients.

From a lookup of the germline V gene (reference sequence), CDR1 and CDR2 are LGHDT and YNNKEL. The trim is 2 bases for V and 6 bases for J, with a gap of 16 bases between the germline ends. The CDR3 goes from the cysteine to the phenylalanine over 15 residues. The DNA shown is the 45-base CDR3, in frame from base 1. RNA was extracted using the RNeasy kit, and about 0.5 to 1 ug of the RNA was reverse transcribed with random hexamers. The immunoSEQ multiplex PCR assay, which covers 54 Vbeta and 13 Jbeta segments, was used to amplify TCR beta CDR3 regions. To correct PCR amplification bias, a synthetic template baseline was used for both primer optimization and computational correction. Per the source publication's procedure: Reads were assigned to V, D and J genes according to IMGT and analyzed in immunoSEQ Analyzer, with only productive sequences retained. Clonality was computed as one minus Shannon entropy normalized by log2 of the number of productive unique sequences. For each patient and control, public and private clones were evaluated within the 100 most prevalent clones. Clones were defined as Susac-specific if absent from the healthy and MS cohorts, from under 1,200 published viral clones and from other ImmuneACCESS disease sequences. The public sequencing data were trimmed at Q25 with fastp and processed into clonotypes with MiXCR by TCRdb, which kept only in-frame beta chains. Records with the same CDR3 protein are collapsed into one entry carrying the most frequent genes and DNA. The V and J calls were determined by TCRdb, not by the authors. The sample yields around 170,000 distinct CDR3 sequences; approximately 95% were counted once. Around 0.16% of the sample comes from the top ten.

In this sample, this clonotype turned up once. This receptor's antigen is unknown. Base qualities are not recorded, but no much larger clone differs from it by a single base. One read yields weak evidence. High-throughput TCR beta sequencing profiled peripheral blood CD8+ and CD4+ T cells from healthy donors, Susac syndrome patients and multiple sclerosis patients. Susac syndrome patients met recently defined diagnostic criteria for definite or probable disease. CD8+ TEMRA cells were enriched by FACS, while bulk CD8+ and CD4+ T cells were purified by magnetic negative isolation. Blood was collected in EDTA tubes and processed within 24 hours, with PBMCs isolated through density gradient centrifugation. PBMCs intended for TCR sequencing were cryopreserved in liquid nitrogen and thawed later in a water bath at 37 degrees C. The sorted or isolated CD4+, CD8+ and CD8+ TEMRA cells reached a purity of at least 90%.

Sequenced sample: CD8+ T cells from PBMCs. The chain links TRBV3-1 with TRBJ1-2; the D gene cannot be named for sure. The sequence was collected from a human donor with Susac syndrome. For the CDR3, the sequence is CASSQQPAEIDGYTF. The DNA is TGTGCCAGCAGCCAACAGCCGGCAGAAATAGATGGCTACACCTTC.